These 19 T cell receptor beta chains originate from one sample sequenced in a study of T cells in Graves' hyperthyroidism and ophthalmopathy. TCR beta CDR3 regions were amplified from RNA transcripts. With the HTBI primer set, the TCR CDR3 went through a first round of RT-PCR. TCRdb passed the multiplex PCR reads through MiXCR, listing each CDR3 protein once. The top ten hold around 7% of the sample, which has 640,000 or so distinct CDR3 sequences, about 14% seen once. The sample consisted of blood. Every receptor here comes from a woman under 30 with Graves' ophthalmopathy.

This clonotype was seen repeatedly, ten times or more. This chain links TRBV20-1 with TRBJ2-7; unclear D gene. Germline CDR1 and CDR2: DFQATT and SNEGSKA (reference sequence). The CDR3 totals 11 residues. V lost 5 bases and J lost 5, with 10 bases in between. CDR3 amino acids: CSAQELDEQYF. The CDR3 DNA is TGCAGTGCTCAGGAGCTCGACGAGCAGTACTTC.

This clonotype was counted many times. The genes are TRBV29-1 and TRBJ2-5; 10 bases are shared with TRBD2. This CDR3 is 14 amino acids long. The V segment lost 3 bases and the J segment 0 bases; nucleotides outside the gene matches: 1. Per the germline V gene, CDR1 is SQVTM and CDR2 is ANQGSEA. The CDR3 here is CSVDTSGDQETQYF. Here the CDR3 DNA reads TGCAGCGTTGATACTAGCGGGGACCAAGAGACCCAGTACTTC.

The chain couples TRBV19 to TRBJ1-1; weak D call: TRBD1 (6 bases). Trimming removed 5 bases from V and 5 bases from J, with 18 bases in between. Germline V gives CDR1 LNHDA, CDR2 SQIVND (reference sequence). This CDR3 is 15 amino acids long. The DNA for the CDR3 is TGTGCCAGTAGTGTCAACAGGGTCATGAGGACTGAAGCTTTCTTT. It specifies CASSVNRVMRTEAFF.

This clonotype was recorded at least ten times. The rearrangement joins TRBV24-1 to TRBJ1-1; TRBD1 matches 7 bases. The CDR3 has 14 residues. V shed 5 bases and J 4 bases; nucleotides not matched to a gene: 6. The V gene's germline CDR1 is KGHDR and CDR2 SFDVKD. CDR3 sequence reads: CATSGTGGITEAFF. The CDR3 region has the DNA TGTGCCACCAGTGGGACAGGCGGGATCACTGAAGCTTTCTTT.

This clonotype has a count of ten or more. The chain carries TRBV28 and TRBJ2-1; TRBD1 matches 9 bases. Unmatched junction bases numbered 6, after V lost 8 bases and J lost 7 bases. The CDR3 contains 13 residues. From germline, CDR1 is MDHEN and CDR2 SYDVKM. CDR3 sequence reads: CASRGQGRNEQFF. Here the CDR3 DNA reads TGTGCCAGCCGCGGACAGGGGCGGAATGAGCAGTTCTTC.

This clonotype has ten or more counts. This rearrangement joins TRBV20-1 to TRBJ2-7; 8 nucleotides align to TRBD1. The CDR3 runs 14 residues. With 4 bases clipped from V and 0 bases from J, the junction kept 5 bases outside the gene matches. Germline V lookup: CDR1 DFQATT, CDR2 SNEGSKA (reference sequence). The CDR3, as DNA: TGCAGTGCTATTGGGGACAGGTCCTCCTACGAGCAGTACTTC. Amino acid sequence: CSAIGDRSSYEQYF.

The sample holds many counts of this clonotype. In nucleotides, the CDR3 is TGTGCCAGCAGCCGCCCAGGTACTTCCTCCTACGAGCAGTACTTC. Translation gives CASSRPGTSSYEQYF. The chain is built from TRBV7-2 and TRBJ2-7; D not certain. There are 15 residues in the CDR3. CDR1 is SGHTA, CDR2 FQGNSA, per germline. Trimming shortened V by 5 bases and J by 0 bases, and 14 bases separated the two germline ends.

This clonotype was found a few times. V is TRBV10-2 and J is TRBJ2-1; 10 positions agree with TRBD2. This CDR3 is 14 amino acids long. V lost 9 bases to trimming and J lost 6 bases; unmatched junction nucleotides: 8. The germline CDR1 and CDR2 sequences are WSHSY and SAAADI. CDR3 amino acids: CASRDGTSANEQFF. CDR3 coding DNA: TGCGCCAGTAGAGACGGGACTAGCGCCAATGAGCAGTTCTTC.

This clonotype was recorded at least ten times. The chain is built from TRBV7-9 and TRBJ1-1, with unresolved D. This CDR3 comprises 13 residues. CDR1 is SEHNR and CDR2 is FQNEAQ in the germline V gene (reference sequence). Trimming removed 3 bases from V and 8 bases from J, with 13 bases in between. CDR3 DNA sequence: TGTGCCAGCAGCTTCGAAACCGGACTGGAAGCTTTCTTT. This gives the protein CASSFETGLEAFF.

The chain joins TRBV19 to TRBJ2-7; 10 nucleotides align to TRBD1. Trimming removed 1 base from V and 3 bases from J; junction bases left unmatched: 6. The CDR3 contains 16 residues. CDR1 LNHDA and CDR2 SQIVND come from the germline V gene (reference sequence). CDR3 coding DNA: TGTGCCAGTAGTATAGCCGAGACAGGGGGCGGCTACGAGCAGTACTTC. The encoded protein is CASSIAETGGGYEQYF.

At least ten counts were recorded for this clonotype. The J gene is TRBJ2-7, the V gene TRBV6-2 or TRBV6-3; D assignment may be TRBD1 or TRBD2 (5 bases each). The CDR3 sequence is 15 residues long. CDR1 MNHEY and CDR2 SVGEGT come from the germline V gene. V was cut by 1 base and J by 5 bases, with 15 bases left in between. CDR3 DNA: TGTGCCAGCAGTTACTTATCCTCTAGGGACGACGAGCAGTACTTC. It yields the protein CASSYLSSRDDEQYF.

This clonotype came up a few times. The chain employs TRBV6-1 and TRBJ1-2; 7 bases map to TRBD1. With V trimmed by 4 bases and J by 7 bases, 15 bases remained unmatched. Germline V gene sequence: CDR1 MNHNS, CDR2 SASEGT. The CDR3 covers 16 residues. CDR3 nucleotides: TGTGCCAGCAGTGCACCGGGGACAGCCGCGGAGGCTGGCTACACCTTC. Translating it yields CASSAPGTAAEAGYTF.

At least ten counts were recorded for this clonotype. The gene calls are TRBV7-9 and TRBJ2-3, with 8 nucleotides matching TRBD2. Per germline, CDR1 SEHNR and CDR2 FQNEAQ (reference sequence). The CDR3 covers 16 residues. V gave up 6 bases and J gave up 2 bases; unmatched junction bases: 10. In DNA, the CDR3 is TGTGCCAGCAGAATCTTTACTAGCGGCCACACAGATACGCAGTATTTT. Protein product: CASRIFTSGHTDTQYF.

This clonotype was seen at least ten times. V gene TRBV20-1 combines with J gene TRBJ2-1; a possible D gene is TRBD1 (6 bases). V dropped 4 bases and J dropped 9 bases, with 16 bases sitting between them. The CDR3 extends over 13 amino acids. Germline CDR1 is DFQATT and CDR2 is SNEGSKA (reference sequence). DNA of the CDR3: TGCAGTGCTACTCAGGGGATCGGAGGTGAGCAGTTCTTC. Amino acid sequence: CSATQGIGGEQFF.

This clonotype has a handful of counts. This sequence joins TRBV9 and TRBJ2-1; D remains unclear. Germline CDR1 and CDR2: SGDLS and YYNGEE. CDR3 length equals 11 residues. The V end lost 3 bases, the J end lost 10 bases, and 8 bases lay between the germline ends. CDR3 DNA: TGTGCCAGCAGCGCCCATGGAGAGCAGTTCTTC. Translation gives CASSAHGEQFF.

This clonotype came up many times. This rearrangement joins TRBV12-3 or TRBV12-4 to TRBJ2-3, with 9 bases fitting TRBD1. V was clipped by 6 bases and J by 5 bases; unmatched bases: 9. The CDR3 loop spans 15 amino acids. As DNA, the CDR3 is TGTGCCAGCAGATACCGGGACAGGGTCCTAGATACGCAGTATTTT. This translates into CASRYRDRVLDTQYF.

This clonotype was counted a few times. J is TRBJ2-7 and V is TRBV30, with D possibly being TRBD2 (5 bases). From germline, CDR1 is GTSNPN and CDR2 SVGIG (reference sequence). Trimming took off 1 base at V and 5 bases at J, with 18 bases between the two ends. The CDR3 has 15 residues. DNA for the CDR3: TGTGCCTGGAGTGCGGCGATTGCGGGTGGGAACGAGCAGTACTTC. It is translated as CAWSAAIAGGNEQYF.

This clonotype was counted at least ten times. The rearrangement uses TRBV20-1 and TRBJ2-2, with D possibly being TRBD2 (6 bases). The CDR3 is made up of 14 amino acids. The ends were cut back, 2 bases at V and 2 bases at J, with 9 bases in the middle. Germline V lookup: CDR1 DFQATT, CDR2 SNEGSKA (reference sequence). CDR3: CSARQRANTGELFF. CDR3 DNA: TGCAGTGCTAGACAGCGGGCAAACACCGGGGAGCTGTTTTTT.

This clonotype was detected a few times. V usage is TRBV6-7 and J usage is TRBJ1-3; no clear D gene. TRBV6-7 is treated as an ORF (open reading frame) with a function not yet certain. This CDR3 contains 15 residues. Trimming removed 5 bases at V and 0 bases at J, with 11 bases between. The chain's CDR3 is CASSETRSSGNTIYF. As DNA, the CDR3 is TGTGCCAGCAGTGAGACCCGGAGCTCTGGAAACACCATATATTTT.